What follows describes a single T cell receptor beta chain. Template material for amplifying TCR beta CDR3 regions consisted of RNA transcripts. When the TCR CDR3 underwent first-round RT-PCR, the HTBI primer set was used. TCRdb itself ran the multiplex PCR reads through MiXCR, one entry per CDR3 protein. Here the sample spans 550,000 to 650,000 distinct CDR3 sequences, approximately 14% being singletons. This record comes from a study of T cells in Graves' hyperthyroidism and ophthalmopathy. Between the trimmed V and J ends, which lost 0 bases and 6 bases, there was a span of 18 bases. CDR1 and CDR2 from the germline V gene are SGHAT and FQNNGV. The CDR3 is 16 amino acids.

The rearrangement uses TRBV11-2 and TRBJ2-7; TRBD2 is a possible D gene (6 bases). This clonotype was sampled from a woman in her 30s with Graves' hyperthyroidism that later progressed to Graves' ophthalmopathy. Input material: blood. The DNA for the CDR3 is TGTGCCAGCAGCTTAGATCGGGGGTTAGCGTCGGGCGAGCAGTACTTC. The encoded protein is CASSLDRGLASGEQYF.